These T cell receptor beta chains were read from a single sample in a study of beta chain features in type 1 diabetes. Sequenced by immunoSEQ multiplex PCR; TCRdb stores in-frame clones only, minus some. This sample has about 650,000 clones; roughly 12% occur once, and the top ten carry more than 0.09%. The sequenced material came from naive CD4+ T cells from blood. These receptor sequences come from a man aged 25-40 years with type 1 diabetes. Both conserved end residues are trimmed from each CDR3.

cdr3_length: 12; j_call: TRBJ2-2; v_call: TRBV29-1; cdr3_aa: SVEEAGEAGELF
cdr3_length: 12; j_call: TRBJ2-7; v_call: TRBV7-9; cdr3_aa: ATSTGDGIYEQY
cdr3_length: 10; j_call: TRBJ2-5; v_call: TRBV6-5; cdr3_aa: ASSMGLGAQY
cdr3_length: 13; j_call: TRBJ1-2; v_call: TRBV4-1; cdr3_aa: ASSQDQARGSGYT
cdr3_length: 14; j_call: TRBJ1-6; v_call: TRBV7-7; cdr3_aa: ASPRGGSSYNSPLH
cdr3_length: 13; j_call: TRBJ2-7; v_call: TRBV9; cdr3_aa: ASSVNEQAFYEQY
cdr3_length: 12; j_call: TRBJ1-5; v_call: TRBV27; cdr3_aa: ASSSEGGYQPQH
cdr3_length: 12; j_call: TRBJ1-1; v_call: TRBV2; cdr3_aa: ASTSGPSGTEAF
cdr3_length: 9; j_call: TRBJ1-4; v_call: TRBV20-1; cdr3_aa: SAPSPEKLF
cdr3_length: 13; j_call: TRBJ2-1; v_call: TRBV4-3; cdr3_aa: ASSPTGTSYNEQF
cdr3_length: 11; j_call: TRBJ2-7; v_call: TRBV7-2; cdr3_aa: ASQGQDPYEQY
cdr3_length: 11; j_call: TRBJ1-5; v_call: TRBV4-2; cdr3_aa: ASSQDGEQPQH
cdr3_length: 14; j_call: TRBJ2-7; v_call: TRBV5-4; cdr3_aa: ASSQGVSPSSYEQY
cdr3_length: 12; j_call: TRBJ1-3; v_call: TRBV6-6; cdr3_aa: ASTFRQDGNTIY
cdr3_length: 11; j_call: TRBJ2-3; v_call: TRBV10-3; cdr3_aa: AVRDSADMTQY
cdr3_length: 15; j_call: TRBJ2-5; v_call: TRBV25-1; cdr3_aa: ASSPGLTGIARETQY
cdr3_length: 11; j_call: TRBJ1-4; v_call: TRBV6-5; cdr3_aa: ASRAGVSEKLF
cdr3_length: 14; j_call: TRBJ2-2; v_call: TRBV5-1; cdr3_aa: ASGLAGLGNTGELF
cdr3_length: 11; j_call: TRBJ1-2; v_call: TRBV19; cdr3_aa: ASMAGVAYGYT
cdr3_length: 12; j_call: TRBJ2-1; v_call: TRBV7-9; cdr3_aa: ASSIDDSSDEQF
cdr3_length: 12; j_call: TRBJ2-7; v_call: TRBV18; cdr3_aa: ASSAESSSYEQY
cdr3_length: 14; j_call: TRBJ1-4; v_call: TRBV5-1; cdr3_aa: ASSLGAGAIWEKLF